The present entry profiles one T cell receptor beta chain with its context. A much larger clone sits a single nucleotide away, making a read error possible. Trimming pared 0 bases from V and 4 bases from J, leaving 17 bases between. The CDR3 has 17 amino acids. The V gene's germline CDR1 is MNHEY and CDR2 SVGAGI. A constant-region primer primed TCR beta cDNA synthesis from about 490 ng of total RNA. Amplification in three nested multiplex PCR rounds with slightly modified ARM-PCR gave rise to TCR beta libraries. Researchers ran the first two PCR rounds for 10 cycles each with TRBV1-TRBV30 forward primers and a C-beta reverse primer. Via MiXCR, TCRdb re-called the multiplex PCR reads, giving one row per CDR3 protein. Counted here are approximately 99,000 distinct CDR3 sequences, more than 65% occurring once; the ten biggest clones make up around 8.8%. The sample originates from a study of tumor-infiltrating lymphocytes in primary liver carcinoma.

The study co-extracted DNA and RNA from 20-30 mg of unsorted bulk tissue. Sequencing was done on a sample of liver tumor tissue from sampling region 5. Sample subset: tumor region T5, tumor centre. V is TRBV6-5 and J is TRBJ2-3; TRBD1 is a possible D gene (6 bases). The receptor's source is a woman aged 55-69 years with primary liver carcinoma and hepatitis B virus infection. This chain's CDR3 is CASSYSVPGDGADTQYF. DNA for the CDR3: TGTGCCAGCAGTTACTCGGTCCCAGGGGACGGTGCAGATACGCAGTATTTT.